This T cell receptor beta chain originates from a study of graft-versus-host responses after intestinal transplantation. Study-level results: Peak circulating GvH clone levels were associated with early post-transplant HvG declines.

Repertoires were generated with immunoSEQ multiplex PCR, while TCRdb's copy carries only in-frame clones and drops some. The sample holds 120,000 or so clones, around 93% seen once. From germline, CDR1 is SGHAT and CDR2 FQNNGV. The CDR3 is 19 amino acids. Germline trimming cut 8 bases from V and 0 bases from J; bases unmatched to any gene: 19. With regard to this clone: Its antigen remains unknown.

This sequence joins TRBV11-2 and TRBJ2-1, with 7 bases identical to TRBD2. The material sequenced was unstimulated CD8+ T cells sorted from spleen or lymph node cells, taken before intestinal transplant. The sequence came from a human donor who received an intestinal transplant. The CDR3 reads CASRTIQLADDSSYNEQFF. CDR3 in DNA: TGTGCCAGCCGAACCATACAGCTAGCGGACGACAGCTCCTACAATGAGCAGTTCTTC.